Detailed here is one T cell receptor (beta chain). Its specific antigen is unknown. No quality values exist for individual bases; no much larger clone is one base distant. The same CDR3 can be traced to other DNA sequences in this sample. Using the deep immunoSEQ assay, TCR CDR3 regions were amplified from genomic DNA by multiplex PCR. For each cell subset, the extracted genomic DNA was distributed evenly across all wells of several immunoSEQ 96-well plates, and each plate served as one replicate. For sorted subsets, around 0.2 ug of genomic DNA, equivalent to 25,000 to 35,000 T cell genomes, went into each replicate PCR. The purified libraries were quantified using a Qubit 3.0 fluorometer, sized with a Bioanalyzer 2100, and then quantified again using the KAPA Library Quantification kit. Each immunoSEQ 96-well plate was sequenced on its own single-read 150-cycle Illumina NextSeq 550 flow cell. The source study handled its data this way. Because the immunoSEQ output held only junctional sequences and lacked quality scores, the filtering could not match the filtering applied to full-length reads. Sequences were annotated with PyIR, a Python wrapper for IgBLAST v1.9, using IMGT germline references to assign V/J genes and CDR3. Any read was removed if the V/J assignment was weak (E-value above 1e-6), the CDR3 was missing, or the read contained stop codons, out-of-frame junctions, or ambiguous translated residues. A V3J clonotype was defined by an identical inferred V gene, J gene, and CDR3 amino acid sequence. The percentage overlap between two repertoires was calculated by dividing the number of shared unique clonotypes by the size of the smaller repertoire. Repertoire richness was assessed with RTK rarefaction, the Chao1 estimator, and Recon v2.1 estimates of unobserved clonotypes. OLGA was used to compute generation probabilities for all TCRbeta clonotypes that the gDNA method yielded from a few donors. Here the immuneACCESS table is served through TCRdb, limited to in-frame sequences with V and J called. Missing clones are a known gap in these copies; in checked studies unresolved V genes cover under half, and the rest lacks a known reason. The DNA gave D and trimming, while V, J and clone size come from that table. The sample records over 2 million clones, 85% to 95% of which are singletons. The ten largest account for 0.1% to 0.15% of the sample.

This record belongs to a study of shared clonotypes between healthy human individuals (dated by TCRdb to 2018 to 2020). Some background on the complete study: The cohort included a few men and a couple of women between 18 and 49 years of age. Blood TCR repertoires of roughly 5 healthy adults were deeply sequenced to estimate repertoire size and the extent of clonotype sharing between individuals. For each donor, CD4 naive and CD4 memory were each given three plates, CD8 naive was given two plates, and CD8 memory was given one plate. To increase sequencing depth and limit assay-specific biases, different laboratories used diverse techniques to prepare libraries and sequence TCR repertoires. Between about 0.85 and 10 billion PBMCs per donor were obtained by leukapheresis. The full study reports these points: Based on pairwise subsampling, the degree of clonotype sharing among donors was expected to be affected by sequencing depth. Only blood was sampled, and tissue TCR repertoires likely differ from those in blood. Because the study included a small number of donors, the genetic and exposure-history diversity represented was limited. Sharing across several donors was observed for about 5% of naive CD4, 3.5% of naive CD8, 2% to 2.5% of memory CD4, and around 0.44% of memory CD8 clonotypes. Naive subsets generally had larger estimated clonotype richness than memory subsets did. Even with the large sequencing depth, rarefaction of the sorted-subset datasets indicated that sequencing was incomplete. Higher generation probabilities were observed for clonotypes shared by all four sorted-subset donors than for non-shared clonotypes.

The donors were healthy, HIV-negative adults with no recently reported acute infections or vaccinations. Only Caucasian adults living in Nashville, Tennessee, USA were represented among the donors. Magnetic negative selection was used to enrich CD4+ T cells, after which naive cells were positively selected on CD45RA and the negative fraction became the memory subset. Blood was collected by leukapheresis, and PBMCs were isolated by Ficoll-Histopaque density gradient centrifugation and then cryopreserved in liquid nitrogen vapor phase. Analytical flow cytometry was used to check the purity and quantity of each magnetically sorted T cell population. Genomic DNA was isolated from every sorted fraction and measured by UV absorbance on a Nanodrop 2000c. This TCR was sampled from a man aged 18 to 29 in good health. The material sequenced was naive CD4+ T cells sorted from blood. The sample's cell subset or site label is to be understood as: CD45RA+ positively selected.

The nucleotide sequence is given as TGCGCCAGCAGCCGGGGACTAGCGGAGCAAGAGACCCAGTACTTC. It encodes CASSRGLAEQETQYF. The V gene is TRBV5-1 and the J gene is TRBJ2-5, and 11 junction bases match TRBD2. Inclusive of the bounding cysteine and phenylalanine, the CDR3 is 15 residues long. Only the CDR3 DNA stays, 45 bases, in frame from base 1. Based on the germline V gene, the CDR1 and CDR2 sequences are SGHRS and YFSETQ. V is trimmed back by 4 bases and J by 2 bases, and the junction contains 4 bases that no gene match accounts for. With the portions outside the CDR3 filled from the reference TRBV5-1 and TRBJ2-5 genes, the complete variable region becomes KAGVTQTPRYLIKTRGQQVTLSCSPISGHRSVSWYQQTPGQGLQFLFEYFSETQRNKGNFPGRFSGRQFSNSRSEMNVSTLELGDSALYLCASSRGLAEQETQYFGPGTRLLVL.